Below are 28 T cell receptor beta chains sequenced from a single sample in a study of T cells in localized non-small cell lung cancer. Clones were read by immunoSEQ multiplex PCR, and TCRdb kept only the in-frame ones, dropping some. This sample carries under 50,000 clones, 75% to 90% of them seen once, and the ten largest clones take less than 6.5%. Material: peripheral blood mononuclear cells, obtained before any cancer treatment. These receptors all come from a male donor at least 60 years old with stage II lung adenocarcinoma.

The chain is built from TRBV28 and TRBJ2-5; D is undetermined. Germline loops: CDR1 MDHEN, CDR2 SYDVKM. The CDR3 is 15 amino acids. V shed 1 base and J shed 3 bases, with 12 bases lying between them. The CDR3 DNA sequence: TGTGCCAGCAGTTTATATGAGGTCCGGAAAGAGACCCAGTACTTC. Protein sequence: CASSLYEVRKETQYF.

This clone was seen a handful of times. The chain couples TRBV27 to TRBJ1-3; D uncertain. Germline values: CDR1 MNHEY, CDR2 SMNVEV (reference sequence). Trimming removed 3 bases at V and 4 bases at J, with 7 bases between. The length of the CDR3 is 13 residues. CDR3 protein: CASSLAQGNTIYF. The CDR3 bases are TGTGCCAGCAGTTTGGCCCAGGGAAACACCATATATTTT.

The chain has TRBV4-1 and TRBJ1-1, with D uncertain. This CDR3 has 15 amino acids. V lost 1 base to trimming and J lost 1 base, with 10 bases between them. CDR1 is MGHRA and CDR2 is YSYEKL in the germline V gene. The CDR3 DNA reads TGCGCCAGCAGCCAAGTACTTCAAGCGAACACTGAAGCTTTCTTT. Translated: CASSQVLQANTEAFF.

This clone appeared a single time. The genes are TRBV4-2 and TRBJ2-1; D gene unclear. CDR3 size: 13 residues. Trimming pared 2 bases from V and 5 bases from J, leaving 7 bases between. Germline assignment: CDR1 LGHNA and CDR2 YNFKEQ. The CDR3 bases are TGTGCCAGCAGCCAATCCCGGGACAATGAGCAGTTCTTC. Protein sequence: CASSQSRDNEQFF.

CDR3 nucleotides: TGCGCCAGCAGCCTGACAGGGGATGAGAGAGAGACCCAGTACTTC. This codes for CASSLTGDERETQYF. V gene TRBV5-1 combines with J gene TRBJ2-5, with 8 bases identical to TRBD1. Germline-derived CDR1 and CDR2 are SGHRS and YFSETQ. With 4 bases clipped from V and 4 bases from J, the junction kept 9 bases outside the gene matches. The length of the CDR3 is 15 residues.

This chain links TRBV30 with TRBJ2-5; D not certain. Germline V lookup: CDR1 GTSNPN, CDR2 SVGIG (reference sequence). V gave up 4 bases and J gave up 3 bases, with 15 bases separating them. CDR3 size: 14 residues. CDR3 residues: CAWNRQPAEETQYF. CDR3 bases: TGTGCCTGGAATAGGCAGCCGGCCGAAGAGACCCAGTACTTC.

The chain joins TRBV7-9 to TRBJ2-3; 14 nucleotides align to TRBD2. The V gene end was trimmed by 5 bases and the J gene end by 5 bases; junction bases not matched to a gene: 6. The germline V gene has CDR1 SEHNR and CDR2 FQNEAQ (reference sequence). CDR3 length: 16 residues. CDR3 in amino acids: CASSPGLAGEVDTQYF. Written as DNA, the CDR3 is TGTGCCAGCAGCCCGGGACTAGCGGGAGAGGTAGATACGCAGTATTTT.

The V and J genes are TRBV6-5 and TRBJ2-4; 7 nucleotides align to TRBD1. The CDR3 extends over 16 amino acids. J was trimmed by 6 bases and V by 4 bases; bases with no gene match: 12. Looked up from germline, CDR1 is MNHEY and CDR2 is SVGAGI. CDR3 nucleotide sequence: TGTGCCAGCAGTTTAACAGGGGCCGCCCCACTAAACATTCAGTACTTC. It translates to CASSLTGAAPLNIQYF.

In this sample, this clone turned up once. The rearrangement links TRBV2 to TRBJ2-3, with unresolved D. V dropped 4 bases and J dropped 4 bases, with 3 bases sitting between them. The CDR3 is 11 amino acids. Germline V lookup: CDR1 SNHLY, CDR2 FYNNEI. The CDR3 spells CASSAADTQYF. CDR3 coding DNA: TGTGCCAGCAGTGCTGCAGATACGCAGTATTTT.

The gene calls are TRBV9 and TRBJ1-1; 8 bases match TRBD1. Germline lookup yields CDR1 SGDLS and CDR2 YYNGEE. The CDR3 sequence is 16 residues long. J gave up 2 bases and V 2 bases, and 8 bases lay outside the gene matches. This CDR3 reads CASSVHGQGGNTEAFF. The CDR3 coding sequence is TGTGCCAGCAGCGTTCATGGACAGGGAGGAAACACTGAAGCTTTCTTT.

The chain recombines TRBV5-6 with TRBJ1-5; 10 bases match TRBD1. The V gene end was trimmed by 4 bases and the J gene end by 2 bases; junction bases not matched to a gene: 9. The germline V gene encodes CDR1 SGHDT and CDR2 YYEEEE. This CDR3 is built from 17 residues. CDR3 DNA sequence: TGTGCCAGCAGCAAGTGGGACAGGGGTTTCGGCAATCAGCCCCAGCATTTT. Translated, it gives CASSKWDRGFGNQPQHF.

This chain joins TRBV7-2 and TRBJ1-5, with D maybe TRBD1 (6 bases). Germline values: CDR1 SGHTA, CDR2 FQGNSA. The CDR3 runs 15 residues. Trimming shortened V by 4 bases and J by 4 bases, and 14 bases separated the two germline ends. CDR3 nucleotides: TGTGCCAGCAGCTCTCTTGGAGGGGGGAATCAGCCCCAGCATTTT. It is translated as CASSSLGGGNQPQHF.

The chain employs TRBV28 and TRBJ2-3; D unclear. Germline-derived CDR1 and CDR2 are MDHEN and SYDVKM. V gave up 1 base and J gave up 7 bases, with 6 bases separating them. The CDR3 covers 12 residues. CDR3 DNA sequence: TGTGCCAGCAGTTTATCTCGAAATACGCAGTATTTT. It yields the protein CASSLSRNTQYF.

The chain is built from TRBV5-1 and TRBJ2-7; possibly TRBD2 for D (6 bases). V lost 0 bases, J lost 6 bases, and 7 bases lay in between. This CDR3 spans 12 amino acids. CDR1 SGHRS and CDR2 YFSETQ come from the germline V gene. CDR3 bases: TGCGCCAGCAGCTTGGCCGGGGGCGAGCAGTACTTC. As protein: CASSLAGGEQYF.

The V and J genes are TRBV5-4 and TRBJ2-5; D might be TRBD1 (5 bases). Gene TRBJ2-7 matches the end of the DNA better, so the J call may be wrong. The CDR3 length is 15 residues. CDR1 SGHNT and CDR2 YYREEE come from the germline V gene (reference sequence). The CDR3 DNA reads TGTGCCAGCAGCTTGGATCAGGGTAGCTCCTACGAGCAGTACTTC. Amino acids: CASSLDQGSSYEQYF.

The chain is built from TRBV4-1 and TRBJ2-2; 7 bases align to TRBD2. V trimming: 4 bases; J trimming: 7 bases; junction bases outside the gene matches: 15. Germline loops: CDR1 MGHRA, CDR2 YSYEKL. This CDR3 comprises 17 residues. This CDR3 reads CASSLISSGSRVGELFF. The CDR3 region has the DNA TGCGCCAGCAGCCTAATCAGTAGCGGGTCGAGGGTCGGGGAGCTGTTTTTT.

CDR3: CASSDQGEKLFF. Here the CDR3 DNA reads TGTGCCAGCAGCGACCAGGGGGAAAAACTGTTTTTT. V usage is TRBV7-9 and J usage is TRBJ1-4, with D maybe TRBD1 (6 bases). CDR3 length: 12 residues. Looked up from germline, CDR1 is SEHNR and CDR2 is FQNEAQ (reference sequence). V lost 5 bases to trimming and J lost 8 bases, with 9 bases between them.

V is TRBV29-1 and J is TRBJ2-2, with TRBD1 identical over 7 bases. Per germline, CDR1 SQVTM and CDR2 ANQGSEA. This CDR3 has 14 amino acids. V was clipped by 6 bases and J by 4 bases; unmatched bases: 8. CDR3 coding DNA: TGCAGCGTCCCTGACAGGGAGCTCACCGGGGAGCTGTTTTTT. Its protein product is CSVPDRELTGELFF.

This chain connects TRBV19 to TRBJ2-2, with D possibly TRBD1 on 6 matching bases. Germline V CDR1 and CDR2: LNHDA, SQIVND (reference sequence). This CDR3 comprises 15 residues. V lost 3 bases, J lost 5 bases, and 13 bases lay in between. Here the CDR3 reads CASSITARGTGELFF. DNA for the CDR3: TGTGCCAGTAGTATTACGGCGAGGGGGACCGGGGAGCTGTTTTTT.

V and J are TRBV29-1 and TRBJ1-5; no clear D. Germline assignment: CDR1 SQVTM and CDR2 ANQGSEA. The CDR3 sequence is 14 residues long. V lost 6 bases, J lost 4 bases, and 16 bases lay in between. The CDR3 protein is CSVTLGLGNQPQHF. The CDR3 DNA sequence: TGCAGCGTCACGCTCGGGTTAGGTAATCAGCCCCAGCATTTT. The full variable domain, with the rest looked up from reference TRBV29-1 and TRBJ1-5, is SAVISQKPSRDICQRGTSLTIQCQVDSQVTMMFWYRQQPGQSLTLIATANQGSEATYESGFVIDKFPISRPNLTFSTLTVSNMSPEDSSIYLCSVTLGLGNQPQHFGDGTRLSIL.

The CDR3 region has the DNA TGTGCCAGCAGTCAGGACAGCTACGAGCAGTACTTC. It encodes CASSQDSYEQYF. The chain carries TRBV6-1 and TRBJ2-7; tentatively, D is TRBD1 (6 bases). Trimming took 5 bases from V and 3 from J, leaving 8 bases between them. This CDR3 comprises 12 residues. The V gene's germline CDR1 is MNHNS and CDR2 SASEGT.

The genes are TRBV7-2 and TRBJ2-1; TRBD2 agrees at 7 bases. The CDR3 covers 15 residues. CDR1 and CDR2 from the germline V gene are SGHTA and FQGNSA. V was pared by 2 bases and J by 4 bases, with 5 bases of the junction left unmatched. The CDR3 here is CASSLMASGYNEQFF. Written as DNA, the CDR3 is TGTGCCAGCAGCTTAATGGCTAGCGGATACAATGAGCAGTTCTTC.

This clone was detected only a few times. The chain couples TRBV30 to TRBJ1-5; possibly TRBD1 for D (5 bases). The V gene's germline CDR1 is GTSNPN and CDR2 SVGIG (reference sequence). Trimming removed 0 bases at V and 6 bases at J, with 9 bases between. CDR3 size: 13 residues. CDR3 sequence (DNA): TGTGCCTGGAGTGTAGGGGACCCTCAGCCCCAGCATTTT. This translates into CAWSVGDPQPQHF.

This sequence joins TRBV5-8 and TRBJ2-5, with 14 bases aligning to TRBD2. The germline V gene has CDR1 SGHTS and CDR2 YDEGEE. This CDR3 contains 16 residues. V lost 4 bases and J lost 3; bases outside the gene matches: 5. The CDR3 spells CASSIGTSGREETQYF. In nucleotides, the CDR3 is TGTGCCAGCAGCATCGGGACTAGCGGGAGAGAAGAGACCCAGTACTTC. The entire variable domain, with the rest obtained from reference TRBV5-8 and TRBJ2-5, is as follows: EAGVTQSPTHLIKTRGQQATLRCSPISGHTSVYWYQQALGLGLQFLLWYDEGEERNRGNFPPRFSGRQFPNYSSELNVNALELEDSALYLCASSIGTSGREETQYFGPGTRLLVL.

CDR3 residues: CASSLTSGNTGELFF. In nucleotides, the CDR3 is TGTGCCAGCAGCTTAACTAGCGGGAACACCGGGGAGCTGTTTTTT. The V and J genes are TRBV7-3 and TRBJ2-2; the D gene is possibly TRBD2 (6 bases). The CDR3 sequence is 15 residues long. V was trimmed by 0 bases and J by 1 base, leaving 6 bases between them. Germline V gene lookup returns CDR1 SGHTA and CDR2 FQGTGA.

The genes are TRBV28 and TRBJ1-1; D not resolved. CDR1 and CDR2 from the germline V gene are MDHEN and SYDVKM. Trimming cost V 4 bases and J 7 bases, with 7 bases left between them. This CDR3 comprises 11 residues. Here the CDR3 reads CASSSFLEAFF. The DNA for the CDR3 is TGTGCCAGCAGTTCCTTCCTTGAAGCTTTCTTT.

This clone was observed a single time. The V gene is TRBV5-1, the J gene TRBJ1-1, with D unclear. Trimming cost V 0 bases and J 0 bases, with 12 bases left between them. Germline V gene data show CDR1 as SGHRS and CDR2 as YFSETQ. The CDR3 covers 16 residues. CDR3 bases: TGCGCCAGCAGCTTGGCCCCGGCGCCCATGAACACTGAAGCTTTCTTT. Amino acid sequence: CASSLAPAPMNTEAFF.

The chain has TRBV7-9 and TRBJ2-2; no clear D. Looked up from germline, CDR1 is SEHNR and CDR2 is FQNEAQ (reference sequence). This CDR3 is 14 amino acids long. Deletions cut 6 bases from V and 4 bases from J, with 12 bases between. CDR3 amino acids: CASSPPSSTGELFF. In DNA, the CDR3 is TGTGCCAGCAGTCCCCCGTCGAGCACCGGGGAGCTGTTTTTT.